Shown below are 17 T cell receptor beta chains from a single sample sequenced in a study of blood T cell repertoires in COVID-19. Clones were read by immunoSEQ multiplex PCR, and TCRdb kept only the in-frame ones, dropping some. The data hold about 400,000 clones, with 87% observed a single time. The sequencing sample was made of PBMCs or T cells enriched from blood (not recorded which). The source is a woman aged 45-60 years who had recovered from COVID-19.

This clone was seen only a few times. The chain is built from TRBV6-5 and TRBJ1-1, with 7 bases lining up with TRBD1. The V gene's germline CDR1 is MNHEY and CDR2 SVGAGI. Trimming cost V 7 bases and J 2 bases; bases outside gene matches: 4. The CDR3 is 13 amino acids. In nucleotides, the CDR3 is TGTGCCAGCATCACAGGGGTAAACACTGAAGCTTTCTTT. Its translation is CASITGVNTEAFF.

The rearrangement uses TRBV7-8 and TRBJ1-1, with 8 bases that match TRBD1. Germline CDR1 and CDR2: SGHVS and FQNEAQ. The CDR3 loop spans 14 amino acids. V lost 5 bases to trimming and J lost 10 bases; unmatched junction nucleotides: 12. CDR3 sequence reads: CASSEHRQGARAFF. The CDR3 DNA reads TGTGCCAGCAGCGAGCACCGTCAGGGGGCGAGAGCTTTCTTT.

This chain uses TRBV19 with TRBJ1-5; unclear D gene. The germline CDR1 and CDR2 sequences are LNHDA and SQIVND (reference sequence). This CDR3 spans 12 amino acids. V was shortened by 4 bases and J by 5 bases, with 6 bases between the two germline ends. Written as DNA, the CDR3 is TGTGCCAGTAGTACCCATTATCAGCCCCAGCATTTT. This encodes CASSTHYQPQHF.

J is TRBJ2-5 and V is TRBV5-4; 7 nucleotides agree with TRBD2. Germline V lookup: CDR1 SGHNT, CDR2 YYREEE (reference sequence). This CDR3 contains 13 residues. J gave up 3 bases and V 5 bases, and 4 bases lay outside the gene matches. The CDR3 DNA follows: TGTGCCAGCAGGGGGGGGGAGGAAGAGACCCAGTACTTC. Its translation: CASRGGEEETQYF.

This chain uses TRBV7-3 with TRBJ2-3; 8 bases line up with TRBD1. V was pared by 8 bases and J by 0 bases, with 1 base of the junction left unmatched. The CDR3 contains 13 residues. Germline values: CDR1 SGHTA, CDR2 FQGTGA. Here the CDR3 DNA reads TGTGCCAGCGGGACAGGTAGCACAGATACGCAGTATTTT. Translated: CASGTGSTDTQYF. Variable domain in full (rest from reference TRBV7-3 and TRBJ2-3): GAGVSQTPSNKVTEKGKYVELRCDPISGHTALYWYRQSLGQGPEFLIYFQGTGAADDSGLPNDRFFAVRPEGSVSTLKIQRTERGDSAVYLCASGTGSTDTQYFGPGTRLTVL.

The chain is built from TRBV27 and TRBJ1-3, with D maybe TRBD1 (5 bases). V lost 11 bases, J lost 2 bases, and 10 bases lay in between. The CDR3 has 12 residues. The germline CDR1 and CDR2 sequences are MNHEY and SMNVEV (reference sequence). The CDR3 DNA reads TGTGCCTGTGGGGCCCCTGGAAACACCATATATTTT. Translation: CACGAPGNTIYF.

The rearrangement joins TRBV4-1 to TRBJ2-7; 10 bases agree with TRBD2. V shed 0 bases and J 1 base; nucleotides not matched to a gene: 3. CDR3 length: 16 residues. The germline V gene has CDR1 MGHRA and CDR2 YSYEKL. Here the CDR3 DNA reads TGCGCCAGCAGCCAAGATCCTAGCGGGGGATCCTACGAGCAGTACTTC. Protein product: CASSQDPSGGSYEQYF.

The V and J genes are TRBV7-3 and TRBJ1-1; a weak D match, TRBD1 (5 bases). V was cut by 5 bases and J by 1 base, with 14 bases left in between. The CDR3 length is 15 residues. CDR1 is SGHTA and CDR2 is FQGTGA in the germline V gene. In DNA, the CDR3 is TGTGCCAGCAGCCCGGCGGGACGGAAGAACACTGAAGCTTTCTTT. It is translated as CASSPAGRKNTEAFF. Complete variable domain (other parts from reference TRBV7-3 and TRBJ1-1): GAGVSQTPSNKVTEKGKYVELRCDPISGHTALYWYRQSLGQGPEFLIYFQGTGAADDSGLPNDRFFAVRPEGSVSTLKIQRTERGDSAVYLCASSPAGRKNTEAFFGQGTRLTVV.

This clone appeared a few times. This chain uses TRBV14 with TRBJ1-5; maybe TRBD1 (5 bases). The CDR3 loop spans 14 amino acids. V gave up 3 bases and J gave up 7 bases, with 13 bases separating them. Germline CDR1 and CDR2: SGHDN and FVKESK. CDR3 amino acids: CASSQSGARQPQHF. CDR3 DNA: TGTGCCAGCAGCCAGAGCGGGGCGAGGCAGCCCCAGCATTTT.

This rearrangement joins TRBV5-1 to TRBJ2-1; 7 bases line up with TRBD2. Germline loops: CDR1 SGHRS, CDR2 YFSETQ. The CDR3 spans 15 residues. J was trimmed by 4 bases and V by 6 bases; bases with no gene match: 10. CDR3 bases: TGCGCCAGCAACTCCCTCGAGCGGGGATACAATGAGCAGTTCTTC. Translation: CASNSLERGYNEQFF.

This chain connects TRBV18 to TRBJ1-2; D ambiguous. The V end lost 5 bases, the J end lost 8 bases, and 12 bases lay between the germline ends. The CDR3 runs 12 residues. Germline loops: CDR1 KGHSH, CDR2 LQKENI. CDR3 sequence reads: CASSEPPRGYTF. For the CDR3, the DNA is TGTGCCAGCTCAGAGCCTCCGCGAGGCTACACCTTC.

The rearrangement joins TRBV27 to TRBJ2-3; no reliable D call. V was shortened by 5 bases and J by 7 bases, with 7 bases between the two germline ends. The V gene's germline CDR1 is MNHEY and CDR2 SMNVEV (reference sequence). The CDR3 runs 11 residues. DNA for the CDR3: TGTGCCAGCAGTCTGAGAAATACGCAGTATTTT. Protein: CASSLRNTQYF.

Only one count was recorded for this clone. The rearrangement links TRBV5-1 to TRBJ2-5; D remains ambiguous. Germline V gene sequence: CDR1 SGHRS, CDR2 YFSETQ. V lost 1 base, J lost 2 bases, and 9 bases lay in between. There are 14 residues in the CDR3. CDR3 nucleotides: TGCGCCAGCAGCTTGTTATTACAGCAAGAGACCCAGTACTTC. This gives the protein CASSLLLQQETQYF.

This sequence joins TRBV6-2 or TRBV6-3 and TRBJ2-4, with 10 bases matching TRBD2. CDR1 MNHEY and CDR2 SVGEGT come from the germline V gene. CDR3 length: 20 amino acids. J lost 0 bases, V lost 0 bases, and 11 bases had no gene match. CDR3 nucleotides: TGTGCCAGCAGTTACTCTACTAGCGGGGAAACCGGACTAGCCAAAAACATTCAGTACTTC. Translated: CASSYSTSGETGLAKNIQYF.

V usage is TRBV15 and J usage is TRBJ1-1; 7 bases agree with TRBD1. Germline loops: CDR1 LNHNV, CDR2 YYDKDF (reference sequence). The CDR3 has 13 amino acids. V was pared by 8 bases and J by 5 bases, with 8 bases of the junction left unmatched. CDR3: CATGERGRTEAFF. The CDR3 DNA follows: TGTGCCACCGGTGAGAGGGGGCGTACTGAAGCTTTCTTT.

The table lists this clone with a few counts. The chain links TRBV27 to TRBJ1-6; TRBD1 matches 10 bases. Losses at the gene ends were 3 bases for V and 13 bases for J; bases not matched to a gene: 12. The CDR3 length is 16 residues. The germline CDR1 and CDR2 sequences are MNHEY and SMNVEV (reference sequence). DNA for the CDR3: TGTGCCAGCAGTTTGAGGATGGGGGGACAGGGGTCTCCCCTCCACTTT. Translated: CASSLRMGGQGSPLHF.

V usage is TRBV2 and J usage is TRBJ2-5; 13 nucleotides align to TRBD2. Losses at the gene ends were 9 bases for V and 9 bases for J; bases not matched to a gene: 7. Germline loops: CDR1 SNHLY, CDR2 FYNNEI. The CDR3 has 13 amino acids. The CDR3 here is CASESLAGGAQYF. The CDR3 nucleotides are TGTGCCAGTGAATCACTAGCGGGGGGGGCCCAGTACTTC.